The source of this T cell receptor beta chain is a study of cytomegalovirus exposure and HLA in healthy donors. 60 Vbeta and 13 Jbeta primers were used in PCR. Profiled with immunoSEQ multiplex PCR; TCRdb holds only in-frame clones, not every one. The data show roughly 150,000 clones, approximately 80% seen once. Germline lookup yields CDR1 MGHRA and CDR2 YSYEKL. There are 18 residues in the CDR3. The J segment lost 0 bases and the V segment lost 2 bases, leaving 8 bases of the junction unmatched. The sequenced sample was PBMCs. V is TRBV4-1 and J is TRBJ2-3, with 10 bases lining up with TRBD2. The TCR comes from a man over 45 in good health and CMV-seropositive. The CDR3, as DNA: TGCGCCAGCAGCCAAAGGATGCTAGCGGGGGAGAGCACAGATACGCAGTATTTT. It translates to CASSQRMLAGESTDTQYF.